This record concerns one T cell receptor beta chain sequence. Its target is not known. A junction end diverges from the germline sequence, so it may reflect a read error. This specimen belongs to a study of glioma-infiltrating T cells after dendritic cell vaccination. CDR3 length equals 14 residues. Germline V CDR1 and CDR2: KGHSH, LQKENI. The study's findings and limits: Higher TCR clonality did not directly relate to longer survival.

TCRdb's copy holds only in-frame clones and misses some; the assay was immunoSEQ multiplex PCR. The sample contains over 80,000 clones, roughly 89% of which appear only once. The chain combines TRBV18 with TRBJ2-4, with TRBD2 as a possible D gene (6 bases). Material: blood, obtained before dendritic cell vaccination. The sequence derives from a human donor with glioblastoma. CDR3 nucleotide sequence: TGTGCCAGCTCCCCGGGGGTAGCCCAAAACATTCAGTACTTC. This gives the protein CASSPGVAQNIQYF.